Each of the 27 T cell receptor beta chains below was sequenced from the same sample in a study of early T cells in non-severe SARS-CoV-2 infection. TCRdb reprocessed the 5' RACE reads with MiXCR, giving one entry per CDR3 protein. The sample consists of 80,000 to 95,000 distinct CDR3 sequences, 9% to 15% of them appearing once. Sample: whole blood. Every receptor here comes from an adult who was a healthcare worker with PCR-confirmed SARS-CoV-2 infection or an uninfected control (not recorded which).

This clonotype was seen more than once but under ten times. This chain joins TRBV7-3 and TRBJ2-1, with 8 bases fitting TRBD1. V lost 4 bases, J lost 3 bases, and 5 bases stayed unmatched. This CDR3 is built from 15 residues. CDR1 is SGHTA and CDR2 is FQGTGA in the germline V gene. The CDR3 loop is CASSYGQGDYNEQFF. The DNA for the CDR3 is TGTGCCAGCAGCTATGGACAGGGTGACTACAATGAGCAGTTCTTC.

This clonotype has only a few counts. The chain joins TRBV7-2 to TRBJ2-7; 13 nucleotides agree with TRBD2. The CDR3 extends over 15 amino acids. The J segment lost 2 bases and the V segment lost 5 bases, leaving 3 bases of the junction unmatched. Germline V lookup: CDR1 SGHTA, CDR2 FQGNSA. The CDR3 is CASSEGLAGTYEQYF. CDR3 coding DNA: TGTGCCAGCAGCGAGGGACTAGCGGGGACCTACGAGCAGTACTTC.

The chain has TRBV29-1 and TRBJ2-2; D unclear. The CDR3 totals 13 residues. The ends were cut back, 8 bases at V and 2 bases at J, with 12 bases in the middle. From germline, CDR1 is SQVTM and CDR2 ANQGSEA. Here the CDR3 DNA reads TGCAGCACCCAGGACCTCAACACCGGGGAGCTGTTTTTT. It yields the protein CSTQDLNTGELFF.

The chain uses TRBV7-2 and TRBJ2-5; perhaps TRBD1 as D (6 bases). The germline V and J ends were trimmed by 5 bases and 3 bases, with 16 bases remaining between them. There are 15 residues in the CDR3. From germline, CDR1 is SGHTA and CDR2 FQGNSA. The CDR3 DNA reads TGTGCCAGCAGCACATTGGGGGCAAGAGAAGAGACCCAGTACTTC. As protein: CASSTLGAREETQYF.

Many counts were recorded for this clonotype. The CDR3 region has the DNA TGCGCCAGCAGCCAAGAGGATCAGGGAGCCTACGAGCAGTACTTC. This sequence encodes CASSQEDQGAYEQYF. This rearrangement joins TRBV4-3 to TRBJ2-7; tentatively, D is TRBD1 or TRBD2 (5 bases each). Per the germline V gene, CDR1 is LGHNA and CDR2 is YSLEER. The CDR3 covers 15 residues. Trimming cost V 0 bases and J 2 bases, with 11 bases left between them.

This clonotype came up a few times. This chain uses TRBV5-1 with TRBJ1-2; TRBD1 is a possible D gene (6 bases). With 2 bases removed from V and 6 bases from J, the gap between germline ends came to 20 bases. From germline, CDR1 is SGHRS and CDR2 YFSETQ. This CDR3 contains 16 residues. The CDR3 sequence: CASSFALRTVSDGYTF. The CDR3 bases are TGCGCCAGCAGCTTCGCCCTCAGGACAGTTTCCGATGGCTACACCTTC.

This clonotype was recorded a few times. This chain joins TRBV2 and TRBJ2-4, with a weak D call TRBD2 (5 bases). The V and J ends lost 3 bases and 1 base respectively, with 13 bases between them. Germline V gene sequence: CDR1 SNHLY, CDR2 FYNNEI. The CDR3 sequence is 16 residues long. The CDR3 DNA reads TGTGCCAGCAGTGATCGGCACGGGGAGGCCAAAAACATTCAGTACTTC. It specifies CASSDRHGEAKNIQYF.

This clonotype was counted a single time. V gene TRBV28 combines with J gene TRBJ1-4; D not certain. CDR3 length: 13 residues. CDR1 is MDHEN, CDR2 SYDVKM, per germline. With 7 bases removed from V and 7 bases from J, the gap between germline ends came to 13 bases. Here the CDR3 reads CASINMLGEKLFF. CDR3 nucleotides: TGTGCCAGCATCAATATGCTAGGTGAAAAACTGTTTTTT.

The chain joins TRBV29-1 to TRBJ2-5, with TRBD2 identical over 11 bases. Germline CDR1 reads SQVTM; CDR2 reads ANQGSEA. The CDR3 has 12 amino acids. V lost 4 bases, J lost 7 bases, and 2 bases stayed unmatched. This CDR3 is CSVVTSGGTQYF. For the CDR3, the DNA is TGCAGCGTTGTTACTAGCGGGGGGACCCAGTACTTC. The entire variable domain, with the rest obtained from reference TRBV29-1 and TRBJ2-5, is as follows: SAVISQKPSRDICQRGTSLTIQCQVDSQVTMMFWYRQQPGQSLTLIATANQGSEATYESGFVIDKFPISRPNLTFSTLTVSNMSPEDSSIYLCSVVTSGGTQYFGPGTRLLVL.

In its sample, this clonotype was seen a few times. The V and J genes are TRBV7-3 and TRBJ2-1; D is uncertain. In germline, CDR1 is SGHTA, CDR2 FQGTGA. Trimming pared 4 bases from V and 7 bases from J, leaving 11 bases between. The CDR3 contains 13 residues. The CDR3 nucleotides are TGTGCCAGCAGCTCTACGTCGTTGAATGAGCAGTTCTTC. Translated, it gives CASSSTSLNEQFF.

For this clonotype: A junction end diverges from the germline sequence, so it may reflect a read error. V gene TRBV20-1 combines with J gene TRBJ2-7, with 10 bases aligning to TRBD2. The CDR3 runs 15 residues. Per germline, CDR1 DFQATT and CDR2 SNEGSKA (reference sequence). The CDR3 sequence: CRARDPTSGSREQYF. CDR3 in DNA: TGCCGTGCTAGAGACCCGACTAGCGGGTCACGTGAGCAGTACTTC.

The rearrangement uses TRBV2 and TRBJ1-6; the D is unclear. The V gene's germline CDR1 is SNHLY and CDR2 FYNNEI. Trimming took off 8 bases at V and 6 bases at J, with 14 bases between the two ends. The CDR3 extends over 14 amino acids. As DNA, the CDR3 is TGTGCCAGCCAAGCGGGCGTCGGTAATTCACCCCTCCACTTT. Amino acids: CASQAGVGNSPLHF.

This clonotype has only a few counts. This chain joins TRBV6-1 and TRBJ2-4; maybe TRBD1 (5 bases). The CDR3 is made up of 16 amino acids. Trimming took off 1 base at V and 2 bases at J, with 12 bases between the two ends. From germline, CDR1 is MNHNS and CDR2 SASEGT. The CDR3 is CASSEELAGTKNIQYF. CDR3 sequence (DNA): TGTGCCAGCAGTGAAGAATTGGCAGGGACCAAAAACATTCAGTACTTC.

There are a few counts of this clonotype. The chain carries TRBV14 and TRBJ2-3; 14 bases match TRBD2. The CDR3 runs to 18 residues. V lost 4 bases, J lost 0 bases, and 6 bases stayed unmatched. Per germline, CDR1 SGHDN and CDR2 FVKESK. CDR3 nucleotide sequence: TGTGCCAGCAGCCCGGGACTAGCGGGAGTCCCTAGCACAGATACGCAGTATTTT. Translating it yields CASSPGLAGVPSTDTQYF. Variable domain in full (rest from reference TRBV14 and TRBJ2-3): EAGVTQFPSHSVIEKGQTVTLRCDPISGHDNLYWYRRVMGKEIKFLLHFVKESKQDESGMPNNRFLAERTGGTYSTLKVQPAELEDSGVYFCASSPGLAGVPSTDTQYFGPGTRLTVL.

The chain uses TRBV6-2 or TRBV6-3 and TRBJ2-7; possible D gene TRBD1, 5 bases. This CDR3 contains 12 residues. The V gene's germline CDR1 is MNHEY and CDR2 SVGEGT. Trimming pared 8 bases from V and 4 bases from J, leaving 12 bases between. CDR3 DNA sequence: TGTGCCAGCGGGCGCCAGGGTTACGAGCAGTACTTC. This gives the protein CASGRQGYEQYF.

Written as DNA, the CDR3 is TGCAGTGCTAGAGGGGATGGCTACACCTTC. Translated: CSARGDGYTF. The rearrangement joins TRBV20-1 to TRBJ1-2; D not resolved. This CDR3 is 10 amino acids long. V was cut by 1 base and J by 6 bases, with 3 bases left in between. From germline, CDR1 is DFQATT and CDR2 SNEGSKA (reference sequence).

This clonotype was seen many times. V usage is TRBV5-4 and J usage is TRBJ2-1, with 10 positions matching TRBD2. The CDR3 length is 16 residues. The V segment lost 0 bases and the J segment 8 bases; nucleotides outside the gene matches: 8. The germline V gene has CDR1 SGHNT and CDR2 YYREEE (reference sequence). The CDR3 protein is CASSLGGASGSHEQFF. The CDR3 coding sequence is TGTGCCAGCAGCTTGGGGGGGGCTAGCGGGAGCCATGAGCAGTTCTTC.

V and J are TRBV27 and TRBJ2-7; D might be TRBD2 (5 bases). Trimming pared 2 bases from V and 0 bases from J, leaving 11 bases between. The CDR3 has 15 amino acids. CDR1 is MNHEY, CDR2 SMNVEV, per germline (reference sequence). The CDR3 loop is CASSLVGSLSYEQYF. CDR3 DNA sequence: TGTGCCAGCAGTTTAGTGGGGAGCCTCTCCTACGAGCAGTACTTC.

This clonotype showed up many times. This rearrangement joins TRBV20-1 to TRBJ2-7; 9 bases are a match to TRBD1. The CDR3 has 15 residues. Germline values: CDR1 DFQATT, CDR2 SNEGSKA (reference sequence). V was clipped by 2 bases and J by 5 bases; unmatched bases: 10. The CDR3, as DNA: TGCAGTGCTAGATCCCTGGACAGGGGTGTCCACGAGCAGTACTTC. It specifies CSARSLDRGVHEQYF.

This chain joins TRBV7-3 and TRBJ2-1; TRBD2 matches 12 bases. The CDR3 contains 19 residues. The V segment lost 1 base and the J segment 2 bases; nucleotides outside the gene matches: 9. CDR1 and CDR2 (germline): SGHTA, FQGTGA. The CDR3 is CASSLSGTSGSQAYNEQFF. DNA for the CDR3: TGTGCCAGCAGCTTAAGTGGGACTAGCGGGTCCCAGGCCTACAATGAGCAGTTCTTC.

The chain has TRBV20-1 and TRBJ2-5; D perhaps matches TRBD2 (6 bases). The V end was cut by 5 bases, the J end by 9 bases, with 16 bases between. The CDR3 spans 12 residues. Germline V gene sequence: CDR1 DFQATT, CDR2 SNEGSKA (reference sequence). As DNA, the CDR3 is TGCAGTGCTGGGGGACTGTACCGGGCCCAGTACTTC. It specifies CSAGGLYRAQYF.

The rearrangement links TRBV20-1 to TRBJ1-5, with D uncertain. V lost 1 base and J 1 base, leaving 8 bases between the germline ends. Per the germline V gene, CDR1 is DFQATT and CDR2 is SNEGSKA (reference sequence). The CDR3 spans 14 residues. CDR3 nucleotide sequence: TGCAGTGCTAGAGCTGTGGTAAGCAATCAGCCCCAGCATTTT. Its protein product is CSARAVVSNQPQHF.

The CDR3 is CASSLRPGGDTQYF. In nucleotides, the CDR3 is TGCGCCAGCAGCTTACGACCCGGGGGAGATACGCAGTATTTT. This sequence joins TRBV5-1 and TRBJ2-3; maybe TRBD2 (6 bases). The germline gives CDR1 SGHRS, CDR2 YFSETQ. The germline V and J ends were trimmed by 2 bases and 5 bases, with 12 bases remaining between them. There are 14 residues in the CDR3.

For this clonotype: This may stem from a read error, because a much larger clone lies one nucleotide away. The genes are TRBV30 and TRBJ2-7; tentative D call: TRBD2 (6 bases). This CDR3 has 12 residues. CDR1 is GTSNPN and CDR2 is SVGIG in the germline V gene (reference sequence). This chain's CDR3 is CAWSVEGYEQCF. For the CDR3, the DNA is TGTGCCTGGAGTGTGGAGGGGTACGAGCAGTGCTTC.

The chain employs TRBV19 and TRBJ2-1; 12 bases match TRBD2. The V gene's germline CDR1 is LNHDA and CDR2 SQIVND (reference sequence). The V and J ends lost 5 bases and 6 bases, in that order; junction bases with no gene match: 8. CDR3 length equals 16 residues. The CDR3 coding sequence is TGTGCCAGTAGTGTGACTAGCGGGGGAGGGTCCAATGAGCAGTTCTTC. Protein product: CASSVTSGGGSNEQFF.

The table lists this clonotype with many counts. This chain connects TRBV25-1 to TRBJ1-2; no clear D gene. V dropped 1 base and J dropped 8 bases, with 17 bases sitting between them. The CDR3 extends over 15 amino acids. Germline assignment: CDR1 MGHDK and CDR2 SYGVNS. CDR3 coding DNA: TGTGCCAGCAGTGAATTCCGGGGAAGTAATTACGGCTACACCTTC. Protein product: CASSEFRGSNYGYTF.

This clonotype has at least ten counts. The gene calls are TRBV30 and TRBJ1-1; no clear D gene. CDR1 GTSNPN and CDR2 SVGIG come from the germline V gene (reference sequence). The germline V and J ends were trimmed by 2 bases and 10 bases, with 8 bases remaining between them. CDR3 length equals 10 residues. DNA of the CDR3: TGTGCCTGGAGTCCAGGAGGAGCTTTCTTT. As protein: CAWSPGGAFF.